The T cell receptor (beta chain) under discussion was sequenced for a study of cytomegalovirus exposure and HLA in healthy donors. The primer mix had 60 Vbeta and 13 Jbeta primers. Some clones are missing from TCRdb's copy, which holds only in-frame ones; the method was immunoSEQ multiplex PCR. Here the sample spans 250,000 to 350,000 clones, 86% being singletons. Study observations and caveats: Cytomegalovirus association was assigned to under 200 TCR beta chains. In a later analysis, TCR beta V- and J-gene trimming showed a link to a missense DCLRE1C variant. Using the classifier, cytomegalovirus status was reportedly diagnosed with high specificity and sensitivity.

Comments on this clone: As yet, its antigen is unknown.

Germline CDR1 reads MGHRA; CDR2 reads YSYEKL. Trimming removed 3 bases at V and 1 base at J, with 21 bases between. The CDR3 runs to 18 residues. Sequencing was performed on PBMCs. This TCR came from a man aged 40-49 years in good health and CMV-seropositive. The chain has TRBV4-1 and TRBJ1-1; tentative D call: TRBD1 (6 bases). The CDR3 loop reads CASSQTQILRGRNTEAFF. CDR3 coding DNA: TGCGCCAGCAGCCAGACTCAGATCCTCAGGGGCAGGAACACTGAAGCTTTCTTT.